These 10 T cell receptor beta chains originate from one sample sequenced in a study of shared T cell receptors in the human thymus. Repertoires were generated with immunoSEQ multiplex PCR, while TCRdb's copy carries only in-frame clones and drops some. The table lists about 610,000 clones, roughly 90% of them singletons. This same sample was also part of a study on human thymus T cells.

The sample comprised thymocytes. The receptors here all came from a boy younger than two with a congenital heart defect.

The genes are TRBV5-1 and TRBJ2-7; TRBD1 agrees at 8 bases. Germline CDR1 SGHRS, CDR2 YFSETQ. Trimming at V came to 1 base and at J to 2 bases, leaving 8 bases not matched to a gene. This CDR3 has 16 residues. The CDR3 bases are TGCGCCAGCAGCTTGTCAGACGGGACAGGACCCTACGAGCAGTACTTC. It yields the protein CASSLSDGTGPYEQYF.

CDR3 loop: CASSFRDQPQHF. In nucleotides, the CDR3 is TGTGCCAGCAGTTTCAGGGATCAGCCCCAGCATTTT. J is TRBJ1-5 and V is TRBV28, with D perhaps matching TRBD1 (5 bases). The ends were cut back, 3 bases at V and 5 bases at J, with 5 bases in the middle. There are 12 residues in the CDR3. CDR1 and CDR2 (germline): MDHEN, SYDVKM.

The rearrangement links TRBV6-1 to TRBJ2-1; TRBD2 agrees at 13 bases. Germline-derived CDR1 and CDR2 are MNHNS and SASEGT. CDR3 length equals 15 residues. Trimming at V came to 11 bases and at J to 0 bases, leaving 4 bases not matched to a gene. As DNA, the CDR3 is TGTGCCGGACGGACTAGCGGGAGCTCCTACAATGAGCAGTTCTTC. As protein: CAGRTSGSSYNEQFF.

The chain has TRBV5-8 and TRBJ2-2; 9 nucleotides match TRBD2. Germline loops: CDR1 SGHTS, CDR2 YDEGEE. CDR3 size: 17 residues. The ends lost 4 bases at V and 7 bases at J; junction bases unmatched: 14. The CDR3 sequence is CASSAQWTSARDGELFF. The CDR3 DNA follows: TGTGCCAGCAGCGCCCAGTGGACTAGCGCCAGGGACGGGGAGCTGTTTTTT.

This clone was detected a few times. V gene TRBV29-1 combines with J gene TRBJ2-1, with 14 bases aligning to TRBD2. This CDR3 spans 16 amino acids. V gave up 1 base and J gave up 4 bases; unmatched junction bases: 3. CDR1 is SQVTM, CDR2 ANQGSEA, per germline. DNA for the CDR3: TGCAGCGTTGAAGGTGGGACTAGCGGGAGATACAATGAGCAGTTCTTC. It translates to CSVEGGTSGRYNEQFF.

The rearrangement joins TRBV7-2 to TRBJ2-1; 7 positions agree with TRBD2. The CDR3 is 19 residues long. The V gene's germline CDR1 is SGHTA and CDR2 FQGNSA. V trimming: 1 base; J trimming: 2 bases; junction bases outside the gene matches: 14. DNA of the CDR3: TGTGCCAGCAGCTTAGTTTTTGGGATGGGGCTAGCGGCCTACAATGAGCAGTTCTTC. Translated, it gives CASSLVFGMGLAAYNEQFF.

V gene TRBV9 combines with J gene TRBJ2-3; no definite D call. Trimming took off 3 bases at V and 1 base at J, with 9 bases between the two ends. Per germline, CDR1 SGDLS and CDR2 YYNGEE. The CDR3 consists of 14 residues. The CDR3 DNA reads as TGTGCCAGCAGCGACGAGGATGGCACAGATACGCAGTATTTT. Encoded protein: CASSDEDGTDTQYF. Filled out from reference TRBV9 and TRBJ2-3, the complete variable domain reads DSGVTQTPKHLITATGQRVTLRCSPRSGDLSVYWYQQSLDQGLQFLIQYYNGEERAKGNILERFSAQQFPDLHSELNLSSLELGDSALYFCASSDEDGTDTQYFGPGTRLTVL.

V gene TRBV19 combines with J gene TRBJ2-1, with 8 bases that match TRBD1. Germline CDR1 LNHDA, CDR2 SQIVND (reference sequence). This CDR3 contains 14 residues. V shed 7 bases and J 3 bases; nucleotides not matched to a gene: 5. CDR3 in amino acids: CASNDRGYYNEQFF. CDR3 DNA: TGTGCCAGTAACGACAGGGGATACTACAATGAGCAGTTCTTC.

The chain uses TRBV4-1 and TRBJ2-1, with a weak D call TRBD2 (7 bases). The V end lost 0 bases, the J end lost 12 bases, and 12 bases lay between the germline ends. CDR3 size: 13 residues. Germline assignment: CDR1 MGHRA and CDR2 YSYEKL. The CDR3 loop reads CASSQDTGGRQFF. The CDR3 DNA reads TGCGCCAGCAGCCAAGATACGGGGGGCCGGCAGTTCTTC.

The chain carries TRBV5-1 and TRBJ2-5; 7 bases line up with TRBD2. The CDR3 is made up of 14 amino acids. CDR1 SGHRS and CDR2 YFSETQ come from the germline V gene. After removal of 2 bases from V and 5 bases from J, the junction contained 6 bases not matched to a gene. CDR3 residues: CASSFAGEGETQYF. CDR3 nucleotide sequence: TGCGCCAGCAGCTTTGCGGGAGAGGGGGAGACCCAGTACTTC.